The 18 T cell receptor beta chains presented below share a single source sample, sequenced in a study of cytomegalovirus exposure and HLA in healthy donors. The PCR contained 60 Vbeta and 13 Jbeta primers. The method was immunoSEQ multiplex PCR; TCRdb's version includes in-frame clones alone and lacks a portion of them. This table lists some 48,000 clones. The sequencing input was PBMCs. The receptors stem from a woman aged 40 to 55 in good health and CMV-seronegative.

The chain combines TRBV30 with TRBJ2-5, with D possibly matching TRBD1 (5 bases). Near its end, the DNA agrees better with TRBJ2-7, so the J call may be wrong. Germline CDR1 GTSNPN, CDR2 SVGIG (reference sequence). The CDR3 is 12 amino acids. In nucleotides, the CDR3 is TGTGCCTGGAGTCGGACATTTTACGAGCAGTACTTC. This gives the protein CAWSRTFYEQYF.

The rearrangement joins TRBV5-1 to TRBJ1-5, with 8 nucleotides matching TRBD1. Germline loops: CDR1 SGHRS, CDR2 YFSETQ. The CDR3 consists of 14 residues. Unmatched junction bases numbered 5, after V lost 3 bases and J lost 6 bases. In DNA, the CDR3 is TGCGCCAGCAGCTATACAGGGGGAAGTCAGCCCCAGCATTTT. Amino acids: CASSYTGGSQPQHF.

The chain is built from TRBV5-1 and TRBJ2-7, with a tentative D call TRBD2 (6 bases). Per the germline V gene, CDR1 is SGHRS and CDR2 is YFSETQ. The CDR3 extends over 11 amino acids. V shed 4 bases and J shed 9 bases, with 11 bases lying between them. The CDR3 protein is CASSAGRRQYF. CDR3 nucleotide sequence: TGCGCCAGCAGCGCGGGGCGGCGGCAGTACTTC.

A remark on this clone: Its ends do not fully match the called genes, so a read error is possible. The same CDR3 can be traced to other DNA sequences in this sample. This chain connects TRBV7-9 to TRBJ2-7; TRBD2 agrees at 8 bases. There are 14 residues in the CDR3. Germline V gene sequence: CDR1 SEHNR, CDR2 FQNEAQ (reference sequence). The DNA for the CDR3 is TGTGCCAGCAGCCCAAGAGCGGGAGCCTATGAGCAGTACTTC. It specifies CASSPRAGAYEQYF.

The gene calls are TRBV5-1 and TRBJ2-5; 10 bases fit TRBD2. CDR3 length: 16 residues. V dropped 0 bases and J dropped 8; count of bases not matched to a gene: 10. CDR1 and CDR2 (germline): SGHRS, YFSETQ. DNA for the CDR3: TGCGCCAGCAGCTTGGAGAGCGGGGGGGTCCAGAAAACCCAGTACTTC. It translates to CASSLESGGVQKTQYF.

V usage is TRBV9 and J usage is TRBJ2-5; tentatively, D is TRBD2 (5 bases). The CDR3 contains 15 residues. Germline V gene data show CDR1 as SGDLS and CDR2 as YYNGEE. V gave up 3 bases and J gave up 2 bases, with 14 bases separating them. The DNA for the CDR3 is TGTGCCAGCAGCGCCGGACTCGAGAGGCAAGAGACCCAGTACTTC. Translated: CASSAGLERQETQYF.

V usage is TRBV7-9 and J usage is TRBJ2-5; 7 positions agree with TRBD1. Per the germline V gene, CDR1 is SEHNR and CDR2 is FQNEAQ (reference sequence). The length of the CDR3 is 16 residues. V trimming: 5 bases; J trimming: 1 base; junction bases outside the gene matches: 10. The CDR3 DNA reads TGTGCCAGCAGCCATAGACCGGGACAGCGCCAAGAGACCCAGTACTTC. Its protein is CASSHRPGQRQETQYF. Looking up the rest from reference TRBV7-9 and TRBJ2-5 gives the full variable domain: DTGVSQNPRHKITKRGQNVTFRCDPISEHNRLYWYRQTLGQGPEFLTYFQNEAQLEKSRLLSDRFSAERPKGSFSTLEIQRTEQGDSAMYLCASSHRPGQRQETQYFGPGTRLLVL.

The chain is built from TRBV6-1 and TRBJ1-1; 12 bases agree with TRBD1. Trimming at V came to 3 bases and at J to 10 bases, leaving 6 bases not matched to a gene. Germline V gene data show CDR1 as MNHNS and CDR2 as SASEGT. The CDR3 extends over 14 amino acids. CDR3 amino acids: CASSELGQGARAFF. The CDR3 DNA sequence: TGTGCCAGCAGTGAGTTGGGACAGGGGGCAAGAGCTTTCTTT.

The genes are TRBV15 and TRBJ1-1; D is perhaps TRBD1 (5 bases). The CDR3 consists of 14 residues. V lost 3 bases and J 0 bases, leaving 8 bases between the germline ends. CDR1 and CDR2 from the germline V gene are LNHNV and YYDKDF (reference sequence). The DNA for the CDR3 is TGTGCCACCAGCAGTGACAGCATGAACACTGAAGCTTTCTTT. Its translation is CATSSDSMNTEAFF.

This chain links TRBV5-4 with TRBJ1-4, with 11 bases aligning to TRBD1. This CDR3 spans 15 amino acids. Germline values: CDR1 SGHNT, CDR2 YYREEE (reference sequence). J gave up 10 bases and V 4 bases, and 9 bases lay outside the gene matches. The CDR3 loop reads CASSPSGQGEGKLFF. The CDR3 DNA sequence: TGTGCCAGCAGCCCCTCGGGACAGGGGGAGGGAAAACTGTTTTTT.

The chain is built from TRBV4-3 and TRBJ1-6; perhaps TRBD1 as D (5 bases). V dropped 0 bases and J dropped 10 bases, with 16 bases sitting between them. In germline, CDR1 is LGHNA, CDR2 YSLEER. This CDR3 spans 16 amino acids. The CDR3 reads CASSQDGPGLRSPLHF. The CDR3, as DNA: TGCGCCAGCAGCCAAGACGGCCCAGGGTTACGATCACCCCTCCACTTT.

CDR3 amino acids: CASSIVGQSKRTSGSPGELFF. The CDR3 bases are TGTGCCAGTAGTATCGTAGGACAGTCAAAAAGGACTAGCGGGTCCCCCGGGGAGCTGTTTTTT. The J gene is TRBJ2-2, the V gene TRBV19; 11 nucleotides line up with TRBD2. V trimming: 3 bases; J trimming: 6 bases; junction bases outside the gene matches: 21. The CDR3 is made up of 21 amino acids. The germline V gene has CDR1 LNHDA and CDR2 SQIVND (reference sequence).

The chain combines TRBV5-1 with TRBJ2-1; 9 bases map to TRBD2. Germline-derived CDR1 and CDR2 are SGHRS and YFSETQ. J gave up 2 bases and V 4 bases, and 4 bases lay outside the gene matches. This CDR3 is 15 amino acids long. CDR3 bases: TGCGCCAGCAGCCCTTCTAGCGGGGCCTACAATGAGCAGTTCTTC. Translation: CASSPSSGAYNEQFF.

This chain joins TRBV6-1 and TRBJ2-1; 10 bases are shared with TRBD2. This CDR3 is built from 15 residues. V lost 6 bases to trimming and J lost 5 bases; unmatched junction nucleotides: 7. Germline V gene lookup returns CDR1 MNHNS and CDR2 SASEGT. The CDR3, as DNA: TGTGCCAGCAGCTCCGGGACTAGCGACGACAATGAGCAGTTCTTC. Its protein is CASSSGTSDDNEQFF.

This chain connects TRBV5-6 to TRBJ2-3; TRBD2 matches 8 bases. Trimming removed 2 bases from V and 4 bases from J; junction bases left unmatched: 12. CDR3 length equals 17 residues. In germline, CDR1 is SGHDT, CDR2 YYEEEE. CDR3 protein: CASSFGSGGRIADTQYF. The CDR3 coding sequence is TGTGCCAGCAGCTTTGGTTCCGGCGGGAGGATAGCAGATACGCAGTATTTT.

The genes are TRBV18 and TRBJ1-1, with 9 bases aligning to TRBD1. CDR1 is KGHSH and CDR2 is LQKENI in the germline V gene. There are 14 residues in the CDR3. The V gene end was trimmed by 1 base and the J gene end by 5 bases; junction bases not matched to a gene: 2. The CDR3 nucleotides are TGTGCCAGCTCACCACTCGGACAGGGGACTGAAGCTTTCTTT. This codes for CASSPLGQGTEAFF.

The rearrangement uses TRBV5-1 and TRBJ1-2; 7 positions match TRBD1. Per the germline V gene, CDR1 is SGHRS and CDR2 is YFSETQ. With 1 base clipped from V and 3 bases from J, the junction kept 3 bases outside the gene matches. The CDR3 length is 14 residues. CDR3 sequence (DNA): TGCGCCAGCAGCTTGATCAGGGGGGACTATGGCTACACCTTC. Its protein product is CASSLIRGDYGYTF. Using reference TRBV5-1 and TRBJ1-2 for the parts outside the CDR3, the full variable domain is KAGVTQTPRYLIKTRGQQVTLSCSPISGHRSVSWYQQTPGQGLQFLFEYFSETQRNKGNFPGRFSGRQFSNSRSEMNVSTLELGDSALYLCASSLIRGDYGYTFGSGTRLTVV.

A remark on this clone: Within the sample, other DNA sequences also encode this same CDR3. The chain couples TRBV29-1 to TRBJ1-1; the D is unclear. The V and J ends lost 4 bases and 4 bases respectively, with 10 bases between them. The CDR3 is made up of 12 amino acids. Germline CDR1 is SQVTM and CDR2 is ANQGSEA. DNA for the CDR3: TGCAGCGTTGCAGGAGCGGGCACTGAAGCTTTCTTT. This gives the protein CSVAGAGTEAFF.